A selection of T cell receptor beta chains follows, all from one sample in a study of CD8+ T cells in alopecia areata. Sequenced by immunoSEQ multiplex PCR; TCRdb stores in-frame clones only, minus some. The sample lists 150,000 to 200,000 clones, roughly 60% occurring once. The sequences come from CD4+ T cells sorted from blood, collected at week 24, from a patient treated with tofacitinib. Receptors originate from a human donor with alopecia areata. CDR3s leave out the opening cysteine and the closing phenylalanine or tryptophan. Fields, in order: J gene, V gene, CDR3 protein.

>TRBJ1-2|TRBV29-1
SVEQGIYGYT
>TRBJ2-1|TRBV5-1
ASSLRLASSGFHEQF
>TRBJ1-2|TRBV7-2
ASSGDSYGYT
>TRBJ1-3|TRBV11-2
ASSLGTGLDTIY
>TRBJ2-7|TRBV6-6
ASRETSGGAWDEQY
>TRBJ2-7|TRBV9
ASSVEQGSGEQY
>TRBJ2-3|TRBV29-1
SVQNGWSDTQY
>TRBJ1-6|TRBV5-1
ASTPLGADSPLH
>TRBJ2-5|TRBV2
ASSSRTSGGGEKTQY
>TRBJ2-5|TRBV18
ASSPTAGQGQETQY
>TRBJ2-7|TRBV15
ATSRDLQGSYNEQY
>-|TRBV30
ASGGLNRYEQY
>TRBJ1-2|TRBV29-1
SVEEGGGATNYGYT
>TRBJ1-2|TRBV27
ASSLSPEYGYT
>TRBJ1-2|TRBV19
ASSIQGVEYGYT
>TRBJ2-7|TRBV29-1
SVYRDRGHYEQY
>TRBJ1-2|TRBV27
ASSLRQGLNYGYT
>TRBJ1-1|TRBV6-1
ASSQLQGGKEAF
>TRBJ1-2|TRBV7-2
ASSLIRPGDYT
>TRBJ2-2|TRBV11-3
ASSRQGPTGELF
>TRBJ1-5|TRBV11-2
ASSSGTGGTFSNQPQH
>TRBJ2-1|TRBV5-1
ASSSEGPPHLGNEQF
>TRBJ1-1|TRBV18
ASSPGRWNIEAF
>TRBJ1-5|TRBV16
ASSQSIGGQGNQPQH
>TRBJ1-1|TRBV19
ASSIAGLATEAF
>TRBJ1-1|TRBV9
ASSVRASPNTEAF
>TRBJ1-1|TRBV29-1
SVVPRGGNTEAF